One and the same sample provided the 24 T cell receptor beta chains below, sequenced in a study of human T cells and chemical hapten exposure. From the RACE reads, TCRdb called clonotypes with MiXCR, one entry per CDR3 protein. This sample yields around 200,000 distinct CDR3 sequences, of which about 25% are seen a single time; 2% to 2.5% belongs to the top ten. Time point denoted: patch test 3, about 24 weeks after DPC sensitization. Treatment: therapeutic diphenylcyclopropenone sensitization with weekly scalp DPC. The sample in question was whole blood, obtained in connection with sensitization to the hapten diphenylcyclopropenone (DPC). The source of these receptors is a woman in her forties with alopecia areata. Some clones in this sample may be carry-over from other donors' samples.

The chain combines TRBV7-2 with TRBJ2-1, with TRBD2 matching over 11 bases. The CDR3 has 15 residues. Trimming took 3 bases from V and 6 from J; bases not matched to a gene: 4. Germline V gene data show CDR1 as SGHTA and CDR2 as FQGNSA. The CDR3 DNA reads as TGTGCCAGCAGCTTTATGACTAGCGGGACCAATGAGCAGTTCTTC. Its translation: CASSFMTSGTNEQFF.

The table lists this clonotype with a few counts. V is TRBV28 and J is TRBJ2-7; tentatively, D is TRBD1 (6 bases). The length of the CDR3 is 15 residues. V was cut by 5 bases and J by 3 bases, with 17 bases left in between. Per the germline V gene, CDR1 is MDHEN and CDR2 is SYDVKM. The CDR3 DNA reads TGTGCCAGCAGTCCACCCCACGCACAGGGCTACGAGCAGTACTTC. Translation: CASSPPHAQGYEQYF.

In this sample, this clonotype turned up a few times. The chain employs TRBV28 and TRBJ1-5; 10 positions match TRBD1. Looked up from germline, CDR1 is MDHEN and CDR2 is SYDVKM. This CDR3 has 15 residues. Losses at the gene ends were 6 bases for V and 4 bases for J; bases not matched to a gene: 6. CDR3 DNA sequence: TGTGCCAGCAGCCGCCGGACAGGGGGAAATCAGCCCCAGCATTTT. The encoded protein is CASSRRTGGNQPQHF.

The CDR3 DNA follows: TGTGCCAGCAGTTGGACCGGGACAGCAACCACCGGGGAGCTGTTTTTT. This codes for CASSWTGTATTGELFF. V is TRBV6-5 and J is TRBJ2-2, with 7 bases aligning to TRBD1. This CDR3 is 16 amino acids long. Germline V gene sequence: CDR1 MNHEY, CDR2 SVGAGI. V was clipped by 4 bases and J by 4 bases; unmatched bases: 9.

V usage is TRBV28 and J usage is TRBJ2-1; possible D gene TRBD2, 5 bases. The CDR3 length is 13 residues. Trimming cost V 9 bases and J 3 bases, with 12 bases left between them. Germline V CDR1 and CDR2: MDHEN, SYDVKM. In nucleotides, the CDR3 is TGTGCCAGTGAAGAGGGAAACTACAATGAGCAGTTCTTC. Translating gives CASEEGNYNEQFF. The full variable domain, its missing parts supplied by reference TRBV28 and TRBJ2-1, is DVKVTQSSRYLVKRTGEKVFLECVQDMDHENMFWYRQDPGLGLRLIYFSYDVKMKEKGDIPEGYSVSREKKERFSLILESASTNQTSMYLCASEEGNYNEQFFGPGTRLTVL.

This clonotype turned up a few times. The J gene is TRBJ2-3, the V gene TRBV12-3 or TRBV12-4, with unresolved D. The CDR3 totals 14 residues. V was cut by 3 bases and J by 0 bases, with 7 bases left in between. This chain's CDR3 is CASSLSLSTDTQYF. The CDR3 nucleotides are TGTGCCAGCAGTTTGTCGCTTAGCACAGATACGCAGTATTTT.

The chain joins TRBV7-2 to TRBJ2-3; 8 bases are shared with TRBD2. The CDR3 extends over 15 amino acids. After removal of 3 bases from V and 3 bases from J, the junction contained 5 bases not matched to a gene. Germline V gene sequence: CDR1 SGHTA, CDR2 FQGNSA. The CDR3 spells CASSLNQRGTDTQYF. The CDR3 bases are TGTGCCAGCAGCTTGAACCAGCGGGGGACAGATACGCAGTATTTT. Looking up the rest from reference TRBV7-2 and TRBJ2-3 gives the full variable domain: GAGVSQSPSNKVTEKGKDVELRCDPISGHTALYWYRQSLGQGLEFLIYFQGNSAPDKSGLPSDRFSAERTGGSVSTLTIQRTQQEDSAVYLCASSLNQRGTDTQYFGPGTRLTVL.

As for this clonotype: At one end, the junction sequence differs from germline, possibly due to a read error. V usage is TRBV5-6 and J usage is TRBJ2-5; D not certain. Germline CDR1 SGHDT, CDR2 YYEEEE. The CDR3 contains 12 residues. In DNA, the CDR3 is TGTGCCAGCAGTTCCCCCCAAGGGACCCAGTACTTC. Residues: CASSSPQGTQYF.

The rearrangement links TRBV20-1 to TRBJ2-5; 10 positions match TRBD2. The CDR3 loop spans 15 amino acids. In germline, CDR1 is DFQATT, CDR2 SNEGSKA (reference sequence). The J segment lost 5 bases and the V segment lost 3 bases, leaving 9 bases of the junction unmatched. CDR3 residues: CSASGLAGVLETQYF. The CDR3 coding sequence is TGCAGTGCTAGTGGGCTAGCGGGAGTTTTGGAGACCCAGTACTTC.

CDR3 amino acids: CASSLLEVTGTQYF. The CDR3 nucleotides are TGTGCCAGCAGCTTATTGGAGGTGACCGGGACCCAGTACTTC. The rearrangement joins TRBV7-8 to TRBJ2-5; tentatively, D is TRBD2 (5 bases). CDR1 SGHVS and CDR2 FQNEAQ come from the germline V gene. V was pared by 2 bases and J by 7 bases, with 14 bases between. The CDR3 sequence is 14 residues long.

This clonotype was observed a handful of times. J is TRBJ2-6 and V is TRBV10-3, with a weak D call TRBD2 (6 bases). Germline lookup yields CDR1 ENHRY and CDR2 SYGVKD. This CDR3 comprises 18 residues. The V and J ends lost 3 bases and 0 bases respectively, with 15 bases between them. The CDR3 nucleotides are TGTGCCATCAGTGATACGGGGGAGAGGGTCTCTGGGGCCAACGTCCTGACTTTC. Translation: CAISDTGERVSGANVLTF.

This clonotype has ten or more counts. J is TRBJ2-1 and V is TRBV29-1; perhaps TRBD1 as D (5 bases). Germline values: CDR1 SQVTM, CDR2 ANQGSEA. CDR3 size: 13 residues. The germline V and J ends were trimmed by 4 bases and 7 bases, with 14 bases remaining between them. CDR3 sequence: CSVGQGPLNEQFF. The CDR3 DNA is TGCAGCGTTGGGCAGGGCCCCCTGAATGAGCAGTTCTTC.

V and J are TRBV10-3 and TRBJ1-1; the match to TRBD1 covers 7 bases. This CDR3 spans 13 amino acids. Germline V gene data show CDR1 as ENHRY and CDR2 as SYGVKD. J was trimmed by 2 bases and V by 5 bases; bases with no gene match: 2. The CDR3 sequence: CAISQGDNTEAFF. The CDR3 nucleotides read TGTGCCATCAGTCAGGGGGATAACACTGAAGCTTTCTTT.

A few counts support this clonotype. This chain links TRBV4-2 with TRBJ2-2, with 7 bases matching TRBD2. The V gene end was trimmed by 3 bases and the J gene end by 2 bases; junction bases not matched to a gene: 0. CDR1 and CDR2 from the germline V gene are LGHNA and YNFKEQ. This CDR3 region has 14 residues. The CDR3 spells CASSQTSNTGELFF. CDR3 DNA sequence: TGTGCCAGCAGCCAGACTAGCAACACCGGGGAGCTGTTTTTT.

This chain links TRBV10-3 with TRBJ1-4; D is perhaps TRBD1 (5 bases). Germline-derived CDR1 and CDR2 are ENHRY and SYGVKD. CDR3 length: 15 residues. V lost 3 bases and J 5 bases, leaving 13 bases between the germline ends. CDR3 residues: CAISDSDIANEKLFF. DNA for the CDR3: TGTGCCATCAGTGACTCGGACATCGCAAATGAAAAACTGTTTTTT.

The chain uses TRBV7-9 and TRBJ2-1; 9 bases match TRBD2. The junction had 9 bases not matched to a gene; V was cut back by 3 bases and J by 9 bases. CDR3 length: 15 amino acids. CDR1 and CDR2 (germline): SEHNR, FQNEAQ (reference sequence). Here the CDR3 DNA reads TGTGCCAGCAGCTTGACTAGCGGATCAACAATTGAGCAGTTCTTC. It is translated as CASSLTSGSTIEQFF.

This clonotype has just a few counts. The V gene is TRBV4-1, the J gene TRBJ2-1; D is unresolved. CDR1 and CDR2 (germline): MGHRA, YSYEKL. V lost 4 bases, J lost 7 bases, and 11 bases lay in between. The CDR3 totals 13 residues. Written as DNA, the CDR3 is TGCGCCAGCAGCCCTTCAGAGTGGAATGAGCAGTTCTTC. Its protein is CASSPSEWNEQFF.

This clonotype appeared many times. V is TRBV28 and J is TRBJ2-7; 11 bases align to TRBD2. CDR3 size: 14 residues. Germline assignment: CDR1 MDHEN and CDR2 SYDVKM. J was trimmed by 5 bases and V by 5 bases; bases with no gene match: 5. The CDR3 DNA reads as TGTGCCAGCAGTCTTAGCGGGAGGGCCAACGAGCAGTACTTC. This translates into CASSLSGRANEQYF. Combining the CDR3 with reference TRBV28 and TRBJ2-7 gives the whole variable domain DVKVTQSSRYLVKRTGEKVFLECVQDMDHENMFWYRQDPGLGLRLIYFSYDVKMKEKGDIPEGYSVSREKKERFSLILESASTNQTSMYLCASSLSGRANEQYFGPGTRLTVT.

J is TRBJ2-7 and V is TRBV28; TRBD1 agrees at 7 bases. J lost 0 bases, V lost 4 bases, and 6 bases had no gene match. There are 15 residues in the CDR3. Germline values: CDR1 MDHEN, CDR2 SYDVKM. The CDR3 DNA is TGTGCCAGCAGTTCTGAGGGGACAGCCTCCTACGAGCAGTACTTC. Encoded protein: CASSSEGTASYEQYF.

This clonotype was counted ten times or more. The V and J genes are TRBV20-1 and TRBJ1-2, with D tentatively TRBD1 (6 bases). Trimming stripped 3 bases from V and 3 bases from J, with 8 bases between. The CDR3 is 12 amino acids. CDR1 and CDR2 from the germline V gene are DFQATT and SNEGSKA (reference sequence). As DNA, the CDR3 is TGCAGTGCTAGTAGGACAGACTATGGCTACACCTTC. Translated, it gives CSASRTDYGYTF.

This clonotype was counted only a few times. This chain links TRBV28 with TRBJ1-2, with TRBD1 matching over 7 bases. Germline CDR1 and CDR2: MDHEN and SYDVKM. The junction had 11 bases not matched to a gene; V was cut back by 2 bases and J by 8 bases. CDR3 size: 15 residues. CDR3 amino acids: CASSLGPGGRTGYTF. Written as DNA, the CDR3 is TGTGCCAGCAGTTTAGGGCCAGGGGGAAGGACCGGCTACACCTTC.

The rearrangement uses TRBV6-2 or TRBV6-3 and TRBJ2-7; the match to TRBD2 covers 9 bases. V lost 5 bases to trimming and J lost 5 bases; unmatched junction nucleotides: 10. Germline CDR1 MNHEY, CDR2 SVGEGT. The CDR3 sequence is 15 residues long. In DNA form, the CDR3 reads TGTGCCAGCAGTGCACGTAGCGGGAGACTCCACGAGCAGTACTTC. This gives the protein CASSARSGRLHEQYF.

This clonotype has a handful of counts. The chain links TRBV13 to TRBJ2-1, with D unclear. V was trimmed by 0 bases and J by 6 bases, leaving 6 bases between them. The CDR3 sequence is 13 residues long. Germline V gene sequence: CDR1 PRHDT, CDR2 FYEKMQ (reference sequence). DNA of the CDR3: TGTGCCAGCAGCTTAGGCCGCGTCAATGAGCAGTTCTTC. Its translation is CASSLGRVNEQFF.

The chain links TRBV29-1 to TRBJ2-3; 11 positions agree with TRBD2. This CDR3 contains 16 residues. V lost 3 bases and J lost 4; bases outside the gene matches: 9. From germline, CDR1 is SQVTM and CDR2 ANQGSEA. As DNA, the CDR3 is TGCAGCGTTGACGGGGTAGCGGGAGGGCCCCCAGATACGCAGTATTTT. As protein: CSVDGVAGGPPDTQYF.